This T cell receptor beta chain comes out of a study of cytomegalovirus exposure and HLA in healthy donors. Overall study results and limits: The authors later found most CMV-associated TCR beta chains appeared HLA-restricted. Some V segments (TRBV6-2 and TRBV6-3 among them) were excluded as indistinguishable. One variant, a missense change in DCLRE1C, was linked in a later analysis to TCR beta V- and J-gene trimming.

PCR involved 60 Vbeta and 13 Jbeta primers. The data were produced by immunoSEQ multiplex PCR, yet TCRdb's version contains in-frame clones alone and is incomplete. The sample lists fewer than 200,000 clones, approximately 80% occurring once. With regard to this clone: Its antigen is not identified.

CDR1 and CDR2 (germline): MGHRA, YSYEKL. V shed 5 bases, J shed 4 bases, and the junction held 5 bases outside the gene matches. The CDR3 is 16 residues long. The sequence came from a young man in good health and CMV-seropositive. Sequenced material: PBMCs. The J gene is TRBJ2-1, the V gene TRBV4-1; 13 positions agree with TRBD2. This CDR3 reads CASSGPGLAGYNEQFF. The CDR3 DNA sequence: TGCGCCAGCAGCGGGCCGGGACTAGCGGGATACAATGAGCAGTTCTTC.